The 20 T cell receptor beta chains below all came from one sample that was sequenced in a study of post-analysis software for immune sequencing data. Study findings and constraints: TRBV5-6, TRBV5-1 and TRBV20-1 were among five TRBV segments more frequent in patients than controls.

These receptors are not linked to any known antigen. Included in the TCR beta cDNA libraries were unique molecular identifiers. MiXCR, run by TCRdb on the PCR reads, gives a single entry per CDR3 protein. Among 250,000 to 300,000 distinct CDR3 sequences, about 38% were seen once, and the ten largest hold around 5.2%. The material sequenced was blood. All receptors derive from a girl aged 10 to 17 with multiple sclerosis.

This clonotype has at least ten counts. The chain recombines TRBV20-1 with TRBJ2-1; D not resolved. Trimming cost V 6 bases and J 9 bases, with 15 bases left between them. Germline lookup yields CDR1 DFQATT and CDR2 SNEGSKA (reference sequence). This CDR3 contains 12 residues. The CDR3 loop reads CSASIPRPEQFF. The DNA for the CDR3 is TGCAGTGCCAGTATACCGAGACCTGAGCAGTTCTTC.

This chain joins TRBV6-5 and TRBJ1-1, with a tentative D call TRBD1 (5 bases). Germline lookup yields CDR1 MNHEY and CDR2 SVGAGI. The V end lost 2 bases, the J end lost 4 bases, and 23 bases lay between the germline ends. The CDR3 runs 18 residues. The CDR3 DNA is TGTGCCAGCAGTTACGTTTTGGTGGGCCGGGGGTTAAGCACTGAAGCTTTCTTT. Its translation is CASSYVLVGRGLSTEAFF.

This chain's CDR3 is CASSVGTESSYEQHV. The CDR3 DNA is TGCGCCAGCAGCGTCGGGACGGAGAGCTCCTACGAGCAGCACGTC. V is TRBV5-1 and J is TRBJ2-7; possibly TRBD1 or TRBD2 for D (5 bases each). The CDR3 loop spans 15 amino acids. Germline-derived CDR1 and CDR2 are SGHRS and YFSETQ.

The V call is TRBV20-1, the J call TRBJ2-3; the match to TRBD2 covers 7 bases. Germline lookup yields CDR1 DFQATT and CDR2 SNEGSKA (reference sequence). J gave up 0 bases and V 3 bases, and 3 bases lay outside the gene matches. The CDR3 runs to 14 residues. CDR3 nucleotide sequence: TGCAGTGCTAGCGGGGGGTTCAGCACAGATACGCAGTATTTT. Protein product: CSASGGFSTDTQYF.

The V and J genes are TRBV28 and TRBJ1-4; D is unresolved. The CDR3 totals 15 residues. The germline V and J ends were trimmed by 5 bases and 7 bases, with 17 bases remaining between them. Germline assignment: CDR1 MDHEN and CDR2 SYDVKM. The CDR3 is CASSPRWQLIEKLFF. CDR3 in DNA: TGTGCCAGCAGTCCCAGATGGCAATTGATTGAAAAACTGTTTTTT.

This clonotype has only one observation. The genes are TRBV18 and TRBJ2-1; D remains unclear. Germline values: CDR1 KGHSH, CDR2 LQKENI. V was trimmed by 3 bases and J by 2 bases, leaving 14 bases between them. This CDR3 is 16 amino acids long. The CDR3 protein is CASSPTRDVTYNEQFF. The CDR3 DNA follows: TGTGCCAGCTCACCGACCAGAGACGTAACCTACAATGAGCAGTTCTTC.

CDR3 in amino acids: CASSLMTSGSMDTQYF. CDR3 in DNA: TGTGCCAGCAGCTTAATGACTAGCGGGAGCATGGATACGCAGTATTTT. The chain combines TRBV7-6 with TRBJ2-3; 12 nucleotides line up with TRBD2. The CDR3 sequence is 16 residues long. The germline CDR1 and CDR2 sequences are SGHVS and FNYEAQ. J gave up 6 bases and V 2 bases, and 6 bases lay outside the gene matches.

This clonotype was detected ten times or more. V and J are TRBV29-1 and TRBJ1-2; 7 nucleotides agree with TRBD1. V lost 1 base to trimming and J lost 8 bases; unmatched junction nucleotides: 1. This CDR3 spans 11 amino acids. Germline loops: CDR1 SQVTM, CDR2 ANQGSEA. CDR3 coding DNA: TGCAGCGTTGAAGGCAGGGGGGGCTACACCTTC. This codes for CSVEGRGGYTF.

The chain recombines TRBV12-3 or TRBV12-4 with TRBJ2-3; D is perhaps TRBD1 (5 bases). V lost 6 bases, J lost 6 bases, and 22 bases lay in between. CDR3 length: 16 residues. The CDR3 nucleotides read TGTGCCAGCAGCCGAGCCGGACATTCCCTTGGGGATACGCAGTATTTT. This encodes CASSRAGHSLGDTQYF.

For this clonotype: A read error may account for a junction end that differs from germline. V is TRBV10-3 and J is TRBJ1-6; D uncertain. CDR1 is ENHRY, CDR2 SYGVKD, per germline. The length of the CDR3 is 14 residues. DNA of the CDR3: TGTGCCATCAGCCTCAACAGAGGGAATTCACCCCCCCACTTT. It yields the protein CAISLNRGNSPPHF.

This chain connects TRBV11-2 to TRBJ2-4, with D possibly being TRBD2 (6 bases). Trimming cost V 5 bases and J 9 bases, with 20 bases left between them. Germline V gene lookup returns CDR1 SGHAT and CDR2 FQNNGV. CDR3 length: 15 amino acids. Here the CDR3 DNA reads TGTGCCAGCAGCCCCCGATCCGGGGGAGGTCCCATTCAGTACTTC. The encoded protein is CASSPRSGGGPIQYF.

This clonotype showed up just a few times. CDR3 amino acids: CASSLGNLMGGYTF. The CDR3 DNA reads as TGTGCCAGCAGCTTAGGGAACCTTATGGGAGGCTACACCTTC. V is TRBV7-2 and J is TRBJ1-2; D is unclear. Trimming pared 1 base from V and 8 bases from J, leaving 14 bases between. The CDR3 is 14 residues long. Germline V gene lookup returns CDR1 SGHTA and CDR2 FQGNSA. Full variable domain (outside the CDR3, taken from reference TRBV7-2 and TRBJ1-2): GAGVSQSPSNKVTEKGKDVELRCDPISGHTALYWYRQSLGQGLEFLIYFQGNSAPDKSGLPSDRFSAERTGGSVSTLTIQRTQQEDSAVYLCASSLGNLMGGYTFGSGTRLTVV.

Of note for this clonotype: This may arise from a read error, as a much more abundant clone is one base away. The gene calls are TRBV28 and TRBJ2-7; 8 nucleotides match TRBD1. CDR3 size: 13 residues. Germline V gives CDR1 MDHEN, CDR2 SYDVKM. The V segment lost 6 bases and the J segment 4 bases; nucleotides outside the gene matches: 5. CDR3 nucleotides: TGTGCCAGCAGGTCCGGGACAGGATACGAGCAGTACTTC. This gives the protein CASRSGTGYEQYF.

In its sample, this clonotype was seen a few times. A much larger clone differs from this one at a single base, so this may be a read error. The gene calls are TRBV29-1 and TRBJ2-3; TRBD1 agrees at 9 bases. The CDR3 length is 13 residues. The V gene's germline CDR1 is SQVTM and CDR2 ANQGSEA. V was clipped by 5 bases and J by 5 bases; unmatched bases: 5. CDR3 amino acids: CSVRDRVRDTQYF. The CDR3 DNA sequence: TGCAGCGTTAGGGACAGGGTAAGAGATACGCAGTATTTT.

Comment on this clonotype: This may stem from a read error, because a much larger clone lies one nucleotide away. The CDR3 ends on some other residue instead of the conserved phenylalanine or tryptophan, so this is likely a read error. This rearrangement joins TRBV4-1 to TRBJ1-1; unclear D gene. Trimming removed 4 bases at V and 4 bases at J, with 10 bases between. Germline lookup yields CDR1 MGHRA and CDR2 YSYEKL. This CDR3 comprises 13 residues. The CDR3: CASSRERITEAFS. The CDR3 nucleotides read TGCGCCAGCAGCCGGGAGCGTATCACTGAAGCTTTCTCT.

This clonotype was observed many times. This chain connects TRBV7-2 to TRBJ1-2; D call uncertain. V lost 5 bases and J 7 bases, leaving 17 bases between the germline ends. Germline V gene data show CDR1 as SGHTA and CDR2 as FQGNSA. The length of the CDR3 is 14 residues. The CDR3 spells CASSQQPGLSGYTF. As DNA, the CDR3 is TGTGCCAGCAGCCAACAACCAGGTCTTTCTGGCTACACCTTC.

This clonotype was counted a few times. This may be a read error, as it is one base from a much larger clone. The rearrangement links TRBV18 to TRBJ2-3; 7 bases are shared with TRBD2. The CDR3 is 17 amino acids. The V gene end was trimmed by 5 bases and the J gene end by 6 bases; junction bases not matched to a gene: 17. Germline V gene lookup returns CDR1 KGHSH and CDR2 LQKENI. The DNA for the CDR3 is TGTGCCAGCTCATCTCTAGCGGCTACTTCGACGACGGATACGCAGTATTTT. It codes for CASSSLAATSTTDTQYF. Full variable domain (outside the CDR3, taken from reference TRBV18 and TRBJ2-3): NAGVMQNPRHLVRRRGQEARLRCSPMKGHSHVYWYRQLPEEGLKFMVYLQKENIIDESGMPKERFSAEFPKEGPSILRIQQVVRGDSAAYFCASSSLAATSTTDTQYFGPGTRLTVL.

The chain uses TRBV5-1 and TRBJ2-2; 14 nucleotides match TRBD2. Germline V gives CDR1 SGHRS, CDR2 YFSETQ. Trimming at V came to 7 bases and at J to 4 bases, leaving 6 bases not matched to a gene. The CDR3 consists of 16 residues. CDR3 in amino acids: CASGGLAGEGTGELFF. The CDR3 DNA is TGCGCCAGCGGGGGACTAGCGGGAGAGGGCACCGGGGAGCTGTTTTTT.

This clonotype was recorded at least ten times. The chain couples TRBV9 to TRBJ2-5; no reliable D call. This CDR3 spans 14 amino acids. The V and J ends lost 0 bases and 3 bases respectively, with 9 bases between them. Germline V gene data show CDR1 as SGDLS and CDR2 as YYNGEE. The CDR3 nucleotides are TGTGCCAGCAGCGTAGCACCAGGAGAAGAGACCCAGTACTTC. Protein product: CASSVAPGEETQYF.

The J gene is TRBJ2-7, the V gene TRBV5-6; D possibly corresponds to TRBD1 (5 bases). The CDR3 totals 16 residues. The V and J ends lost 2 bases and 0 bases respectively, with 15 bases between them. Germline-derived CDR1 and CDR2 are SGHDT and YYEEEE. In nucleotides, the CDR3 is TGTGCCAGCAGCTTCTTAACCACAGGTGTCTCCTACGAGCAGTACTTC. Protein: CASSFLTTGVSYEQYF.